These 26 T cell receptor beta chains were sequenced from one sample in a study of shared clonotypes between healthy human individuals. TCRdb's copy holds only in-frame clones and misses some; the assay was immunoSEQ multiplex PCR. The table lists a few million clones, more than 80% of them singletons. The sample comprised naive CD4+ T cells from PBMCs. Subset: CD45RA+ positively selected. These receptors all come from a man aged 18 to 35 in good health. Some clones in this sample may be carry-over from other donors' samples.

For the CDR3, the DNA is TGCAGCGTCTTGCCGGAGGACTTTCGTCGGGAGCAGTACTTC. Amino acid sequence: CSVLPEDFRREQYF. This rearrangement joins TRBV29-1 to TRBJ2-7; D may be TRBD2 (5 bases). Trimming removed 6 bases from V and 7 bases from J, with 22 bases in between. CDR1 and CDR2 (germline): SQVTM, ANQGSEA. The CDR3 covers 14 residues.

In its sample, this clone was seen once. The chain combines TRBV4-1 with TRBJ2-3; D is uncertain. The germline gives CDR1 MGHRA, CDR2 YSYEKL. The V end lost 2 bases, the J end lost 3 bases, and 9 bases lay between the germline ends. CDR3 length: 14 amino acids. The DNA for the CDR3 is TGCGCCAGCAGCCAAAGCCCTGAAACAGATACGCAGTATTTT. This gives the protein CASSQSPETDTQYF.

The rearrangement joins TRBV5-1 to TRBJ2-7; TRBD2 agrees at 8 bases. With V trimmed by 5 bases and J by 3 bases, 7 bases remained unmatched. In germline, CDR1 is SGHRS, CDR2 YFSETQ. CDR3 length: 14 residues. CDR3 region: CASSPGGPIYEQYF. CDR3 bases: TGCGCCAGCAGTCCGGGGGGGCCCATCTACGAGCAGTACTTC.

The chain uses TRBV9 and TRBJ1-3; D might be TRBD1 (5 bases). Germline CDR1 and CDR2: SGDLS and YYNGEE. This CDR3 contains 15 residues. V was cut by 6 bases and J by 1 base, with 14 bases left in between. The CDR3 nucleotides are TGTGCCAGCACCCTAAGCGGGGCATCTGGAAACACCATATATTTT. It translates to CASTLSGASGNTIYF.

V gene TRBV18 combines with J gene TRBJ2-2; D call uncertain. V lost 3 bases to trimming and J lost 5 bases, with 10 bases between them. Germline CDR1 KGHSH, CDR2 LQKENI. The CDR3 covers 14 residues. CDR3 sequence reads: CASSPLTRTGELFF. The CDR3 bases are TGTGCCAGCTCACCCCTGACTCGGACCGGGGAGCTGTTTTTT.

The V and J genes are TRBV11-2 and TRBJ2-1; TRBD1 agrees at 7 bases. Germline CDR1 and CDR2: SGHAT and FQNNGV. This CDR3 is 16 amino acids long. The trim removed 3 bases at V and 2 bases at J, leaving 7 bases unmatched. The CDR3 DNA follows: TGTGCCAGCAGCTTTCCGCCGGGACAGCCCTACAATGAGCAGTTCTTC. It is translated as CASSFPPGQPYNEQFF.

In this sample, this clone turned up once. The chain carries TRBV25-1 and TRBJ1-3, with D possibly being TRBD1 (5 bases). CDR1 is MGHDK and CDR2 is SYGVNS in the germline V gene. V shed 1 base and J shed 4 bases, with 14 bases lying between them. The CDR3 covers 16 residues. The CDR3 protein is CASSELGGAAGNTIYF. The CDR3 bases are TGTGCCAGCAGTGAATTAGGAGGGGCGGCGGGAAACACCATATATTTT.

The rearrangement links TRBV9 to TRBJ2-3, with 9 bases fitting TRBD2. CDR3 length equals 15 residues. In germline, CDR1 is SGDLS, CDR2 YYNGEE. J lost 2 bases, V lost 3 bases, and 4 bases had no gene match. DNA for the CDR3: TGTGCCAGCAGCGAGAGACTAGCGGCCACAGATACGCAGTATTTT. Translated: CASSERLAATDTQYF.

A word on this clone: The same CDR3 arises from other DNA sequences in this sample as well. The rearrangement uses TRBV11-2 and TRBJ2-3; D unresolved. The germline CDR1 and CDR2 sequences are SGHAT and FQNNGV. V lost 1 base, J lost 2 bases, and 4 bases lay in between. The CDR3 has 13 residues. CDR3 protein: CASSLVLTDTQYF. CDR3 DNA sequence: TGTGCCAGCAGCTTAGTCCTCACAGATACGCAGTATTTT.

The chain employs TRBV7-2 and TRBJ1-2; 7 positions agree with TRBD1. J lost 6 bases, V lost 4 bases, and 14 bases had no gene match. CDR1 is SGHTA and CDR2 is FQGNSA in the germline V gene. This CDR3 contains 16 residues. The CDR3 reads CASSSPLGNRGDGYTF. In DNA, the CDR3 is TGTGCCAGCAGCTCCCCCCTGGGGAACAGGGGAGATGGCTACACCTTC.

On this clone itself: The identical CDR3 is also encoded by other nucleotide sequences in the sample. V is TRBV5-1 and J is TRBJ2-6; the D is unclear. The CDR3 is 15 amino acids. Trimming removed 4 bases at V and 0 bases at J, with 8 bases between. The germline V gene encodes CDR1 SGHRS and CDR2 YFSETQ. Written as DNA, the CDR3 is TGCGCCAGCAGCCTAACGAACTCTGGGGCCAACGTCCTGACTTTC. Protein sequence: CASSLTNSGANVLTF.

The CDR3 DNA follows: TGTGCCAGCAGTTCGGGCCGGGACAGGGGCGGGGAGACCCAGTACTTC. It codes for CASSSGRDRGGETQYF. The chain recombines TRBV28 with TRBJ2-5; TRBD1 agrees at 10 bases. Trimming took 4 bases from V and 5 from J; bases not matched to a gene: 10. There are 16 residues in the CDR3. Germline CDR1 and CDR2: MDHEN and SYDVKM.

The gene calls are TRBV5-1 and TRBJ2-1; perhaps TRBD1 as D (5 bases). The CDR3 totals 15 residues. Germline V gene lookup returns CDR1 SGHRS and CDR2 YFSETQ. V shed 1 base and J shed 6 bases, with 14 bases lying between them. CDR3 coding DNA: TGCGCCAGCAGCTTGCATCAGGGTCTCTCCAATGAGCAGTTCTTC. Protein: CASSLHQGLSNEQFF.

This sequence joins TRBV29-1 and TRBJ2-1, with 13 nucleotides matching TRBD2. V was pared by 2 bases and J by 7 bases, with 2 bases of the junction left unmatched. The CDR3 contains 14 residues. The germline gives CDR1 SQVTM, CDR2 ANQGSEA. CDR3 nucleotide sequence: TGCAGCGTTGAACGGGGACTAGCGGGAAATGAGCAGTTCTTC. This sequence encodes CSVERGLAGNEQFF.

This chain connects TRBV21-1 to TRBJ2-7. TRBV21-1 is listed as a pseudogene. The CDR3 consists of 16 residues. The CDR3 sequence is CASSKAGDAFSYEQYF. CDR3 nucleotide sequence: TGTGCCAGCAGCAAAGCCGGGGACGCCTTCTCCTACGAGCAGTACTTC.

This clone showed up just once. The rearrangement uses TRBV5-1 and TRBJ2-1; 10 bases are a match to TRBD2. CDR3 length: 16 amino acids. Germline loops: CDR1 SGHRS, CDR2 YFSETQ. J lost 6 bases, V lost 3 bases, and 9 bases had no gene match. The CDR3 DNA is TGCGCCAGCAGCTACCTAGCGGGAGCGATCCCCAATGAGCAGTTCTTC. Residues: CASSYLAGAIPNEQFF.

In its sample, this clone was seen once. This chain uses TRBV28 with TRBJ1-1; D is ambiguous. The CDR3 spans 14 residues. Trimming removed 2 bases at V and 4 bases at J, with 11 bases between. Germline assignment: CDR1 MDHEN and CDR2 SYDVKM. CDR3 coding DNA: TGTGCCAGCAGTTTACTGCCCACTGGCACTGAAGCTTTCTTT. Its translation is CASSLLPTGTEAFF.

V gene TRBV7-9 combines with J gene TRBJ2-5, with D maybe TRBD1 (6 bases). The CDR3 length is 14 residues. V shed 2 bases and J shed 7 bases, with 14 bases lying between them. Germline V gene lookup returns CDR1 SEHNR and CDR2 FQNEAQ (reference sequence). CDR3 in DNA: TGTGCCAGCAGCTTAAGACAGGCACAGGGGACCCAGTACTTC. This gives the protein CASSLRQAQGTQYF.

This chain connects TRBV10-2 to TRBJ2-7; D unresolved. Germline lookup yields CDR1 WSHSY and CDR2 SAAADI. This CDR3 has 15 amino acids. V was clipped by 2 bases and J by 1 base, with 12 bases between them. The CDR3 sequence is CASSEPGEESYEQYF. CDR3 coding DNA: TGCGCCAGCAGTGAGCCAGGAGAAGAATCCTACGAGCAGTACTTC.

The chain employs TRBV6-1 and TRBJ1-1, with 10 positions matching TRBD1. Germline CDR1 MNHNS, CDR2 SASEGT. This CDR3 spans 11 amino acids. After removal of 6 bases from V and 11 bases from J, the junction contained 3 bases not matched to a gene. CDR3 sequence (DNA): TGTGCCAGCAGAGGACAGGGGGAGGCTTTCTTT. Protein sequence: CASRGQGEAFF.

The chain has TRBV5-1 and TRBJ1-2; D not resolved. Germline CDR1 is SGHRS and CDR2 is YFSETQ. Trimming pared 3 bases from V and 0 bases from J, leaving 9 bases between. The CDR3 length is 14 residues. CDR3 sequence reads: CASSYGEANYGYTF. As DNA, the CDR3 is TGCGCCAGCAGCTACGGGGAAGCTAACTATGGCTACACCTTC. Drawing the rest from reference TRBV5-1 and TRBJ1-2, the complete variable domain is KAGVTQTPRYLIKTRGQQVTLSCSPISGHRSVSWYQQTPGQGLQFLFEYFSETQRNKGNFPGRFSGRQFSNSRSEMNVSTLELGDSALYLCASSYGEANYGYTFGSGTRLTVV.

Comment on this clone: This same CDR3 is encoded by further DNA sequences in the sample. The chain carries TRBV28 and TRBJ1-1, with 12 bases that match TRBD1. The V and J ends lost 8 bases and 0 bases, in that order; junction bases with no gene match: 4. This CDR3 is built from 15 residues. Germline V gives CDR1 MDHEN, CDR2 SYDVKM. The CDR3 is CASSGQGALNTEAFF. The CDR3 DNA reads TGTGCCAGCTCGGGACAGGGGGCTTTGAACACTGAAGCTTTCTTT.

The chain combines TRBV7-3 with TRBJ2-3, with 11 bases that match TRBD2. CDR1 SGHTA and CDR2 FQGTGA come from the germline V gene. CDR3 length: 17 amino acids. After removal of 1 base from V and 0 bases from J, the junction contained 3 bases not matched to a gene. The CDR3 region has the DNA TGTGCCAGCAGCTTAAAACTAGCGGGAGCGAGCACAGATACGCAGTATTTT. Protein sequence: CASSLKLAGASTDTQYF.

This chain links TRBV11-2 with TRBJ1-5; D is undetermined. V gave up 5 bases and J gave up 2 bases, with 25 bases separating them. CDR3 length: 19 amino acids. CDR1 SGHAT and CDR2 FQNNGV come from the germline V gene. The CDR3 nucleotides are TGTGCCAGCAGCCCCACCAGCGCAGGAGGAGTACCGGGCAATCAGCCCCAGCATTTT. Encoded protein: CASSPTSAGGVPGNQPQHF.

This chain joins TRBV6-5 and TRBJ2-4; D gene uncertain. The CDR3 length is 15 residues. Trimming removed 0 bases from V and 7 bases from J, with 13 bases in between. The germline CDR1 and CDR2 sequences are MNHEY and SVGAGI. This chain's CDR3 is CASSYSRGKSNIQYF. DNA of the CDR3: TGTGCCAGCAGTTACTCGAGAGGCAAAAGTAACATTCAGTACTTC.

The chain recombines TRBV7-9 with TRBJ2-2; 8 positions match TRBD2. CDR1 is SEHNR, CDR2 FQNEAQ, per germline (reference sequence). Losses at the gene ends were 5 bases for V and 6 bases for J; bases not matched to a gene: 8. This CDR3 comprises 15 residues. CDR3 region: CASSPREGGAGELFF. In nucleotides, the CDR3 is TGTGCCAGCAGCCCCCGGGAGGGCGGGGCCGGGGAGCTGTTTTTT.